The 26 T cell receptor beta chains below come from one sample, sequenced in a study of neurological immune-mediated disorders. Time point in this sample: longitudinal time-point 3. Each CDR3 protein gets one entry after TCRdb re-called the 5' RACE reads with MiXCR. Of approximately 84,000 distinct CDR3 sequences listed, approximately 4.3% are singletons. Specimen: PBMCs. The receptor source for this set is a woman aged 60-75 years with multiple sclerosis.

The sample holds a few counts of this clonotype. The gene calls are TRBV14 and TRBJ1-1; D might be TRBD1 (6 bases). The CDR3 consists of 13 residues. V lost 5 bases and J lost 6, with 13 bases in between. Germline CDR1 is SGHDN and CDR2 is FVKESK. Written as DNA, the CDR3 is TGTGCCAGCAGCATTACAGGGATCCCTGAAGCTTTCTTT. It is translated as CASSITGIPEAFF. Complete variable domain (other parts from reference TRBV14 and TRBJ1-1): EAGVTQFPSHSVIEKGQTVTLRCDPISGHDNLYWYRRVMGKEIKFLLHFVKESKQDESGMPNNRFLAERTGGTYSTLKVQPAELEDSGVYFCASSITGIPEAFFGQGTRLTVV.

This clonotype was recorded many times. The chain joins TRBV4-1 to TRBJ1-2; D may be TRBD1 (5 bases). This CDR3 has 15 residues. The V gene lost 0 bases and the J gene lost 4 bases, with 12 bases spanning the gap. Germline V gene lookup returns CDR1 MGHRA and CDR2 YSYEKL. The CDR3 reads CASSQDYRDLYGYTF. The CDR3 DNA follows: TGCGCCAGCAGCCAAGATTATCGGGACCTCTATGGCTACACCTTC.

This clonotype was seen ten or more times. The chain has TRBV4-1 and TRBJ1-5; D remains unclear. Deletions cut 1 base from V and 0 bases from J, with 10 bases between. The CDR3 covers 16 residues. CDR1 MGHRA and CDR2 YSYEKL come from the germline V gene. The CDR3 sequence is CASSQGGGVSNQPQHF. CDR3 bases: TGCGCCAGCAGCCAAGGCGGCGGGGTTAGCAATCAGCCCCAGCATTTT.

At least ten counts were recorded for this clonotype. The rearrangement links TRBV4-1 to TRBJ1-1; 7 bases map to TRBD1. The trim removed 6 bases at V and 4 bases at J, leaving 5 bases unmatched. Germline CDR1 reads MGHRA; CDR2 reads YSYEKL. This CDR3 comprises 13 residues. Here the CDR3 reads CASRNTGVTEAFF. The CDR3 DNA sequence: TGCGCCAGCAGGAACACAGGGGTCACTGAAGCTTTCTTT.

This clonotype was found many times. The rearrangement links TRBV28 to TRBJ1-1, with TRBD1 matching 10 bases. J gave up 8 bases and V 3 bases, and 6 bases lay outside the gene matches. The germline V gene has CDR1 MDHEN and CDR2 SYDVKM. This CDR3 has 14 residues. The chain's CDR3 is CASSLGTGDKEAFF. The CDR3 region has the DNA TGTGCCAGCAGTTTGGGGACAGGGGACAAGGAAGCTTTCTTT.

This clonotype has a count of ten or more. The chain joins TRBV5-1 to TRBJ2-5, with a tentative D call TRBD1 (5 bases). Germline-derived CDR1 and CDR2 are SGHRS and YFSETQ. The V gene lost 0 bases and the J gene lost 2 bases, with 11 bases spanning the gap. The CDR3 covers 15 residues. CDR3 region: CASSLAWGQQETQYF. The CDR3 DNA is TGCGCCAGCAGCTTGGCTTGGGGCCAACAAGAGACCCAGTACTTC.

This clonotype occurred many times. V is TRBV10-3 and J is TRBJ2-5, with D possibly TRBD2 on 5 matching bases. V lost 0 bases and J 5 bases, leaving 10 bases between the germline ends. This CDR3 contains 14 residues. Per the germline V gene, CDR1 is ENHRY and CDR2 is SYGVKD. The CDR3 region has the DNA TGTGCCATCAGTGAGTCACTGGGGAGTGAGACCCAGTACTTC. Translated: CAISESLGSETQYF.

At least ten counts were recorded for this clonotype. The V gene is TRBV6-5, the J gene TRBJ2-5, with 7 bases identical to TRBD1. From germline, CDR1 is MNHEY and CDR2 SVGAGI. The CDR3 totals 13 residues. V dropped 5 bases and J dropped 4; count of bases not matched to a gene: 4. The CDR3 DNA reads TGTGCCAGCAGTGGCCGACAGGGAGAGACCCAGTACTTC. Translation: CASSGRQGETQYF.

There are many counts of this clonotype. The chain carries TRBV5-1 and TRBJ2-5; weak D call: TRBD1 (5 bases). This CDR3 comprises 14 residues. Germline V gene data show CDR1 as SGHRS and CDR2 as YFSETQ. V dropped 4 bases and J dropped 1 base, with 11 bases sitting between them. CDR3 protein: CASSINRPQETQYF. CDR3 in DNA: TGCGCCAGCAGCATCAACAGGCCCCAAGAGACCCAGTACTTC. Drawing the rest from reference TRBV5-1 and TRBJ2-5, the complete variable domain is KAGVTQTPRYLIKTRGQQVTLSCSPISGHRSVSWYQQTPGQGLQFLFEYFSETQRNKGNFPGRFSGRQFSNSRSEMNVSTLELGDSALYLCASSINRPQETQYFGPGTRLLVL.

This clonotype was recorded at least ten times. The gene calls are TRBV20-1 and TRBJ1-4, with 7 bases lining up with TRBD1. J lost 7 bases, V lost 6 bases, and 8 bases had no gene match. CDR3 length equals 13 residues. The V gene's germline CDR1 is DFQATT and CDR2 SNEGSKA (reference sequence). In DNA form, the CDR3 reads TGCAGTGCCCAGACAGGGAATAGTGAAAAACTGTTTTTT. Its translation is CSAQTGNSEKLFF.

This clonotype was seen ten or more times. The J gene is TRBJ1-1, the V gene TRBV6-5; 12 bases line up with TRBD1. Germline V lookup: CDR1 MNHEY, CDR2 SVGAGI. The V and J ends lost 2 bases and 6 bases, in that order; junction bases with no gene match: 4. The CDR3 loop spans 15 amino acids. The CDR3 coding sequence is TGTGCCAGCAGTTACGTGGGACAGGGGGCCTCTGAAGCTTTCTTT. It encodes CASSYVGQGASEAFF.

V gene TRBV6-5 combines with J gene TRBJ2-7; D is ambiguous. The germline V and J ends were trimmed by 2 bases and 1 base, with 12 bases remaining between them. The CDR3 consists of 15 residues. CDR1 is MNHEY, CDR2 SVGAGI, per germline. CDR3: CASSYNIDGSYEQYF. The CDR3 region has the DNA TGTGCCAGCAGTTACAATATAGACGGGTCCTACGAGCAGTACTTC.

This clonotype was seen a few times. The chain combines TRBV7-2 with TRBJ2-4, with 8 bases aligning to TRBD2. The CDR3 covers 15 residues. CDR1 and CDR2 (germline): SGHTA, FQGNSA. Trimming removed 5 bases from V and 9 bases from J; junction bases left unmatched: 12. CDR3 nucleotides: TGTGCCAGCAGCCCACCCGCGGGGGGTAAGGGCATTCAGTACTTC. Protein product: CASSPPAGGKGIQYF.

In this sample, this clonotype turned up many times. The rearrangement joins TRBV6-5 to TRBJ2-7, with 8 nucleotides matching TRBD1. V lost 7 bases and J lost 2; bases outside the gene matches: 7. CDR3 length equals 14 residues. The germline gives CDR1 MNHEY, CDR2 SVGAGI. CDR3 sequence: CASNQDRVPYEQYF. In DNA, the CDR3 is TGTGCCAGCAACCAGGACAGGGTGCCCTACGAGCAGTACTTC.

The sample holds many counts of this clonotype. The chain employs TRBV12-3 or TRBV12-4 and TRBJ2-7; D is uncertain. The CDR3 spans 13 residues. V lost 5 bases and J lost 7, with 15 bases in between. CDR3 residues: CASSPRSTKEQYF. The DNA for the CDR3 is TGTGCCAGCAGTCCCCGATCGACGAAAGAGCAGTACTTC.

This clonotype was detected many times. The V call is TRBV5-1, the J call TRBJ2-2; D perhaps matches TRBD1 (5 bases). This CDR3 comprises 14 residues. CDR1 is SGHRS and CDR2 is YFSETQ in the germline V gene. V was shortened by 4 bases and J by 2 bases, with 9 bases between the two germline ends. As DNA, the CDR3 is TGCGCCAGCAGCCGGACAACTAACACCGGGGAGCTGTTTTTT. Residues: CASSRTTNTGELFF. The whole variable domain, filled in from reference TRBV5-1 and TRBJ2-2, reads KAGVTQTPRYLIKTRGQQVTLSCSPISGHRSVSWYQQTPGQGLQFLFEYFSETQRNKGNFPGRFSGRQFSNSRSEMNVSTLELGDSALYLCASSRTTNTGELFFGEGSRLTVL.

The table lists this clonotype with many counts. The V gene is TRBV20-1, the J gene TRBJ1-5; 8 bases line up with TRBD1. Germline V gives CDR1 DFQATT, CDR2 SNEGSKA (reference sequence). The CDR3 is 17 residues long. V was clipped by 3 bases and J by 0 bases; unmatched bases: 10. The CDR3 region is CSARDRAKLGSNQPQHF. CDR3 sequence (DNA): TGCAGTGCTAGGGACAGGGCCAAACTTGGTAGCAATCAGCCCCAGCATTTT.

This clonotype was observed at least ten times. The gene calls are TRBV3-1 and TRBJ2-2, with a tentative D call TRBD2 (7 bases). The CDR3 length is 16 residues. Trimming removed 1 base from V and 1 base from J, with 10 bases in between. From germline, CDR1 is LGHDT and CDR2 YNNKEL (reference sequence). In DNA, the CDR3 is TGTGCCAGCAGCCAAGGCGGGGGCTTGAACACCGGGGAGCTGTTTTTT. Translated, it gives CASSQGGGLNTGELFF.

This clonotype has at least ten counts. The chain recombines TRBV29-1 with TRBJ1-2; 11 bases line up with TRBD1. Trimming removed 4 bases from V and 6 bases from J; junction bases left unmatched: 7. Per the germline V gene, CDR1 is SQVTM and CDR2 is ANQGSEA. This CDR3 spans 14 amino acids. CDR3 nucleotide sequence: TGCAGCGTTGGGCGGACAGGGGGCGGTGATGGCTACACCTTC. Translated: CSVGRTGGGDGYTF.

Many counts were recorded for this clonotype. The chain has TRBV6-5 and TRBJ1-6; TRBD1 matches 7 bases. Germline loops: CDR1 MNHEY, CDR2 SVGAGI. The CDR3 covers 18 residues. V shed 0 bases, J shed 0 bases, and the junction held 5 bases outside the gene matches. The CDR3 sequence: CASSYSMGQRSYNSPLHF. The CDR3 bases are TGTGCCAGCAGTTACTCTATGGGACAGCGCTCCTATAATTCACCCCTCCACTTT.

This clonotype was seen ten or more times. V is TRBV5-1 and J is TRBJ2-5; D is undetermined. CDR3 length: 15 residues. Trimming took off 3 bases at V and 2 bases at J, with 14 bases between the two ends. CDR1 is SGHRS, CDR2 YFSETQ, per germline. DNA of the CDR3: TGCGCCAGCAGCTGGCCCCCTGGCAGTCAAGAGACCCAGTACTTC. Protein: CASSWPPGSQETQYF.

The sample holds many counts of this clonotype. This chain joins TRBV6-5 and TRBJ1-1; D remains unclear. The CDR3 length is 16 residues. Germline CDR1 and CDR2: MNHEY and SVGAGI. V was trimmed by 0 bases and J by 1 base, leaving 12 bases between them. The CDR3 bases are TGTGCCAGCAGTTACTCGACCGTCACAGAGAACACTGAAGCTTTCTTT. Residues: CASSYSTVTENTEAFF.

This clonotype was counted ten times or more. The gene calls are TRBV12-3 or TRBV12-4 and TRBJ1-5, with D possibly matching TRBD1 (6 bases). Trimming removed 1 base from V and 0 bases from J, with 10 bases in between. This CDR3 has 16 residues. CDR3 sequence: CASSLGTVYSNQPQHF. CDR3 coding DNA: TGTGCCAGCAGTTTAGGGACAGTCTATAGCAATCAGCCCCAGCATTTT.

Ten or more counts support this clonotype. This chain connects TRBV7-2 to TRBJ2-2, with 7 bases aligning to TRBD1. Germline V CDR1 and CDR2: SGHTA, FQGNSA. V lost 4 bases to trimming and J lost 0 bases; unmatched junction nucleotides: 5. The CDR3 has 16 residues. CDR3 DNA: TGTGCCAGCAGCTCGGGACAGCCAACGAACACCGGGGAGCTGTTTTTT. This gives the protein CASSSGQPTNTGELFF.

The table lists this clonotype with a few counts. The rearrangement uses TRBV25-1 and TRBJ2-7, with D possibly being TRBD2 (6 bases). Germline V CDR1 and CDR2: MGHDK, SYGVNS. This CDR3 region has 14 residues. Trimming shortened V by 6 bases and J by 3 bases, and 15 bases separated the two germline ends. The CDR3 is CASREAGLNYEQYF. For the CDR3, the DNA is TGTGCCAGCAGGGAAGCAGGACTAAACTACGAGCAGTACTTC.

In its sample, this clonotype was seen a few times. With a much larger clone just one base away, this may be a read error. The CDR3 protein is CASSFLHPTSLYQETQYF. CDR3 sequence (DNA): TGCGCCAGCAGCTTCCTCCATCCGACTAGCCTGTACCAAGAGACCCAGTACTTC. The chain joins TRBV5-1 to TRBJ2-5; the match to TRBD2 covers 7 bases. The trim removed 2 bases at V and 0 bases at J, leaving 13 bases unmatched. The CDR3 extends over 18 amino acids. Germline values: CDR1 SGHRS, CDR2 YFSETQ. The full variable domain, completed using reference TRBV5-1 and TRBJ2-5, is KAGVTQTPRYLIKTRGQQVTLSCSPISGHRSVSWYQQTPGQGLQFLFEYFSETQRNKGNFPGRFSGRQFSNSRSEMNVSTLELGDSALYLCASSFLHPTSLYQETQYFGPGTRLLVL.